Below, 20 T cell receptor beta chains from the same sample are listed, as sequenced in a study of regulatory T cells in long-lasting Graves disease. Arm-PCR with iRepertoire HTBI primers amplified the CDR3 regions for these TCR beta libraries. TCRdb ran MiXCR on the multiplex PCR reads and lists one entry per CDR3 protein. The sample consists of a few hundred thousand distinct CDR3 sequences, about 13% of them appearing once. The time point is: newly diagnosed GD, antithyroid drugs for less than 3 months. The authors made the TCR library using RNA they extracted from PBMCs. Another study also made use of these data, one on T cells in Graves' hyperthyroidism and ophthalmopathy.

The material was peripheral blood mononuclear cells (PBMCs), obtained at new diagnosis, from a patient treated with antithyroid drugs. These receptors originate from a man younger than 40 with Graves disease.

The chain has TRBV12-3 or TRBV12-4 and TRBJ1-2, with D unclear. The CDR3 runs 14 residues. Trimming shortened V by 7 bases and J by 5 bases, and 17 bases separated the two germline ends. CDR3 residues: CASTMYRTGYGYTF. The CDR3 nucleotides read TGTGCCAGCACCATGTATAGGACGGGGTATGGCTACACCTTC.

There are many counts of this clonotype. The chain recombines TRBV19 with TRBJ2-1; D may be TRBD2 (6 bases). The CDR3 is made up of 14 amino acids. Trimming removed 4 bases from V and 9 bases from J, with 16 bases in between. CDR1 is LNHDA and CDR2 is SQIVND in the germline V gene (reference sequence). DNA of the CDR3: TGTGCCAGTAGTAAGCCCGCGGGACGCGGTGAGCAGTTCTTC. Protein product: CASSKPAGRGEQFF.

This clonotype was recorded once. Since a much larger clone is just one base distant, this may be a read error. The chain has TRBV7-2 and TRBJ2-6; D not certain. Germline values: CDR1 SGHTA, CDR2 FQGNSA. The CDR3 runs to 14 residues. The CDR3 region is CASSQTSGTNVLTF. CDR3 coding DNA: TGTGCCAGCAGCCAAACCTCTGGGACCAACGTCCTGACTTTC. Full variable domain (rest looked up from reference TRBV7-2 and TRBJ2-6): GAGVSQSPSNKVTEKGKDVELRCDPISGHTALYWYRQSLGQGLEFLIYFQGNSAPDKSGLPSDRFSAERTGGSVSTLTIQRTQQEDSAVYLCASSQTSGTNVLTFGAGSRLTVL.

This clonotype was picked up many times. This sequence joins TRBV6-2 or TRBV6-3 and TRBJ2-5; D may be TRBD2 (6 bases). CDR1 MNHEY and CDR2 SVGEGT come from the germline V gene. Trimming removed 10 bases at V and 3 bases at J, with 15 bases between. CDR3 length equals 13 residues. The CDR3 coding sequence is TGTGCCACCCGGGGGAGCGGAGAAGAGACCCAGTACTTC. Its protein product is CATRGSGEETQYF.

This clonotype was observed at least ten times. The genes are TRBV20-1 and TRBJ2-5; TRBD1 aligns across 10 bases. Germline values: CDR1 DFQATT, CDR2 SNEGSKA (reference sequence). J lost 6 bases, V lost 6 bases, and 13 bases had no gene match. This CDR3 contains 15 residues. The CDR3 DNA is TGCAGTGCCCACCTATTCTGGACAGGGGGGAAGACCCAGTACTTC. This translates into CSAHLFWTGGKTQYF.

This clonotype appeared many times. CDR3 bases: TGTGCCAGCAAAGACAGGACCAACGAGCAGTACTTC. This gives the protein CASKDRTNEQYF. This chain uses TRBV6-1 with TRBJ2-7; TRBD1 is a possible D gene (6 bases). This CDR3 comprises 12 residues. Germline lookup yields CDR1 MNHNS and CDR2 SASEGT. Trimming took off 7 bases at V and 5 bases at J, with 12 bases between the two ends.

This clonotype was found many times. This sequence joins TRBV20-1 and TRBJ2-5, with a tentative D call TRBD2 (6 bases). V lost 5 bases and J lost 1, with 14 bases in between. CDR3 length equals 14 residues. Germline lookup yields CDR1 DFQATT and CDR2 SNEGSKA (reference sequence). The CDR3 DNA reads as TGCAGTGCTTCCGGGGAGGTCTTCCAAGAGACCCAGTACTTC. This gives the protein CSASGEVFQETQYF.

This clonotype was counted at least ten times. The chain combines TRBV24-1 with TRBJ1-2; 8 bases map to TRBD1. This CDR3 region has 14 residues. V lost 3 bases to trimming and J lost 7 bases; unmatched junction nucleotides: 6. Germline CDR1 and CDR2: KGHDR and SFDVKD. In DNA form, the CDR3 reads TGTGCCACCAGTGATGGGGACAGGTCCATTGGCTACACCTTC. It yields the protein CATSDGDRSIGYTF.

The genes are TRBV10-3 and TRBJ2-7; D tentatively fits TRBD1 or TRBD2 (6 bases each). V was pared by 3 bases and J by 5 bases, with 17 bases between. CDR1 and CDR2 from the germline V gene are ENHRY and SYGVKD. This CDR3 is built from 15 residues. CDR3 nucleotides: TGTGCCATCAGTGAACCGAAGGGGGGCCTAAACGAGCAGTACTTC. Protein sequence: CAISEPKGGLNEQYF.

This clonotype was detected many times. The chain couples TRBV10-3 to TRBJ2-5; TRBD2 aligns across 7 bases. The CDR3 length is 13 residues. From germline, CDR1 is ENHRY and CDR2 SYGVKD. The CDR3 region is CASTSKPQETQYF. CDR3 DNA: TGTGCATCGACTAGCAAGCCTCAAGAGACCCAGTACTTC.

Worth noting for this clonotype: Being one base from a much bigger clone, this may be a read error. The chain carries TRBV20-1 and TRBJ2-1; no clear D gene. Per the germline V gene, CDR1 is DFQATT and CDR2 is SNEGSKA (reference sequence). This CDR3 has 14 amino acids. Trimming removed 5 bases from V and 2 bases from J, with 13 bases in between. The CDR3 sequence is CSAPSGVPYNEQFF. In DNA, the CDR3 is TGCAGTGCTCCCTCGGGTGTCCCCTACAATGAGCAGTTCTTC.

This clonotype was seen ten or more times. The V gene is TRBV3-1, the J gene TRBJ2-1; D is unclear. Germline-derived CDR1 and CDR2 are LGHDT and YNNKEL (reference sequence). The V end lost 4 bases, the J end lost 0 bases, and 13 bases lay between the germline ends. The CDR3 contains 16 residues. CDR3 DNA sequence: TGTGCCAGCAGCCCTCAGGCCTCTAACTCCTACAATGAGCAGTTCTTC. This gives the protein CASSPQASNSYNEQFF.

This clonotype was seen repeatedly, ten times or more. J is TRBJ1-1 and V is TRBV29-1; D unclear. Between the trimmed V and J ends, which lost 4 bases and 0 bases, there was a span of 6 bases. Germline-derived CDR1 and CDR2 are SQVTM and ANQGSEA. CDR3 length: 12 residues. The DNA of the CDR3 is TGCAGCGTTGGTTGGGTGAACACTGAAGCTTTCTTT. Encoded protein: CSVGWVNTEAFF.

This clonotype was picked up many times. The chain joins TRBV29-1 to TRBJ2-1; weak D call: TRBD2 (11 bases). Germline V gene data show CDR1 as SQVTM and CDR2 as ANQGSEA. Between the trimmed V and J ends, which lost 1 base and 0 bases, there was a span of 25 bases. The CDR3 extends over 20 amino acids. The CDR3 coding sequence is TGCAGCGTTGAAGGCCCGGGACAGGGGACTAGCGGTAGCTCCTACAATGAGCAGTTCTTC. Protein product: CSVEGPGQGTSGSSYNEQFF.

The table lists this clonotype with many counts. The chain is built from TRBV5-6 and TRBJ1-5; 8 bases fit TRBD1. The J segment lost 5 bases and the V segment lost 2 bases, leaving 6 bases of the junction unmatched. Germline V lookup: CDR1 SGHDT, CDR2 YYEEEE. This CDR3 is 15 amino acids long. The CDR3 sequence: CASSLWGQAHQPQHF. The DNA for the CDR3 is TGTGCCAGCAGCTTATGGGGACAGGCCCATCAGCCCCAGCATTTT.

To note about this clonotype: A much more abundant neighbour one base away suggests this may be a read error. The chain employs TRBV25-1 and TRBJ2-5; unclear D gene. In germline, CDR1 is MGHDK, CDR2 SYGVNS. With 6 bases removed from V and 5 bases from J, the gap between germline ends came to 4 bases. This CDR3 contains 10 residues. The CDR3 coding sequence is TGTGCCAGCAGGTTTGAGACCCAGTACTTC. Its protein is CASRFETQYF. The whole variable domain, remainder taken from reference TRBV25-1 and TRBJ2-5, is EADIYQTPRYLVIGTGKKITLECSQTMGHDKMYWYQQDPGMELHLIHYSYGVNSTEKGDLSSESTVSRIRTEHFPLTLESARPSHTSQYLCASRFETQYFGPGTRLLVL.

The chain recombines TRBV29-1 with TRBJ1-2; possibly TRBD1 for D (5 bases). This CDR3 is built from 12 residues. V lost 2 bases and J lost 6, with 10 bases in between. Per the germline V gene, CDR1 is SQVTM and CDR2 is ANQGSEA. In DNA, the CDR3 is TGCAGCGTTGAACCGGGAGGGGATGGCTACACCTTC. As protein: CSVEPGGDGYTF. Using reference TRBV29-1 and TRBJ1-2 for the parts outside the CDR3, the full variable domain is SAVISQKPSRDICQRGTSLTIQCQVDSQVTMMFWYRQQPGQSLTLIATANQGSEATYESGFVIDKFPISRPNLTFSTLTVSNMSPEDSSIYLCSVEPGGDGYTFGSGTRLTVV.

The V and J genes are TRBV7-9 and TRBJ2-5; 11 positions agree with TRBD2. Per germline, CDR1 SEHNR and CDR2 FQNEAQ (reference sequence). This CDR3 comprises 20 residues. Trimming cost V 2 bases and J 3 bases; bases outside gene matches: 17. The chain's CDR3 is CASSLLSNNIAGGNEETQYF. CDR3 coding DNA: TGTGCCAGCAGCTTACTTTCCAATAACATAGCGGGAGGGAATGAAGAGACCCAGTACTTC.

This clonotype was seen at least ten times. This rearrangement joins TRBV9 to TRBJ2-7; a possible D gene is TRBD1 (6 bases). The length of the CDR3 is 14 residues. Between the trimmed V and J ends, which lost 1 base and 5 bases, there was a span of 13 bases. Germline V gene lookup returns CDR1 SGDLS and CDR2 YYNGEE. The CDR3 loop is CASSVTTGRNEQYF. CDR3 DNA: TGTGCCAGCAGCGTAACCACAGGGCGAAACGAGCAGTACTTC.

This clonotype was recorded many times. This chain uses TRBV18 with TRBJ2-7; 9 bases line up with TRBD1. The ends lost 3 bases at V and 3 bases at J; junction bases unmatched: 3. The CDR3 covers 14 residues. Looked up from germline, CDR1 is KGHSH and CDR2 is LQKENI. The CDR3 DNA follows: TGTGCCAGCTCACCTTCGGGACAGGGCTACGAGCAGTACTTC. It is translated as CASSPSGQGYEQYF.